What follows describes a single TCR beta chain. The data are from a study of blood T cell repertoires in COVID-19. Background on the study: Spain, Italy and the United States supplied samples that represented acute and convalescent COVID-19. PBMCs, B-cell-depleted T cells, or T cells were the source of the cDNA or gDNA that made up the material.

V dropped 4 bases and J dropped 5; count of bases not matched to a gene: 6. CDR1 is MGHRA, CDR2 YSYEKL, per germline. The CDR3 has 14 residues. The authors' processing: Nucleated cell number was recorded as an estimate derived from reference gene primer amplification. Profiling relied on immunoSEQ multiplex PCR, and the TCRdb table lists in-frame clones only, not all of them. The D gene and trimming were derived from the DNA, and the V and J assignments and clone size from that table. This table has 200,000 to 300,000 clones, roughly nine tenths appearing once. The clonotype comes from a man between 60 and 70 years old with acute or convalescent COVID-19. This chain uses TRBV4-1 with TRBJ2-5; 8 positions match TRBD2. Sequencing input: peripheral blood. CDR3 nucleotide sequence: TGCGCCAGCAGCCCCCAAGCGGGAGAGGAGACCCAGTACTTC. It codes for CASSPQAGEETQYF.